Described below is a single T cell receptor (beta chain) sequence and its context. The CDR3 covers 17 residues. The germline gives CDR1 LGHDT, CDR2 YNNKEL (reference sequence). The germline V and J ends were trimmed by 1 base and 2 bases, with 17 bases remaining between them. These data are taken from a study of control samples from healthy donors and cancer patients. Repertoires were generated with immunoSEQ multiplex PCR, while TCRdb's copy carries only in-frame clones and drops some. The table lists around 110,000 clones, roughly nine tenths of them singletons, with about 1.1% in the top ten. The sequencing sample was made of PBMCs. The sequence was collected from a woman aged 45 to 65 with colorectal cancer. The gene calls are TRBV3-1 (or the pseudogene TRBV3-2) and TRBJ1-1; D unresolved. The CDR3, as DNA: TGTGCCAGCAGCCAAGGACTCTCTTCAGCCGTTAACACTGAAGCTTTCTTT. As protein: CASSQGLSSAVNTEAFF.